The present T cell receptor (beta chain) was sequenced within a study of cytomegalovirus exposure and HLA in healthy donors. The study, taken as a whole, reports: Some segments of the V type, notably TRBV6-2 and TRBV6-3, were excluded as indistinguishable. About 87% or about 30% of the time was how often most TCR beta V segments were productive, according to an earlier analysis.

This clone came up once. Its antigen is unknown. Germline V lookup: CDR1 MDHEN, CDR2 SYDVKM. V was clipped by 4 bases and J by 7 bases, with 19 bases between them. The CDR3 is 15 amino acids. The PCR contained 60 Vbeta and 13 Jbeta primers. The method was immunoSEQ multiplex PCR; TCRdb's version includes in-frame clones alone and lacks a portion of them. The repertoire holds tens of thousands of clones, with approximately 82% as singletons. The sequenced sample was PBMCs. The receptor comes from a man aged 35 to 55 in good health and CMV-seronegative. This chain uses TRBV28 with TRBJ1-2; no firm D call. The CDR3 bases are TGTGCCAGCAGTTCACGGGGAGGCGTACGGGGTGGCTACACCTTC. Translation: CASSSRGGVRGGYTF.